This T cell receptor (beta chain) was recorded in a study of shared clonotypes between healthy human individuals. This clone was seen only a few times. The CDR3 sequence is 14 residues long. Per the germline V gene, CDR1 is SGHTA and CDR2 is FQGNSA. V dropped 5 bases and J dropped 9 bases, with 18 bases sitting between them. Assay: immunoSEQ multiplex PCR; the TCRdb copy retains only in-frame clones and omits some. The sample holds around 330,000 clones, approximately 74% seen once. The chain uses TRBV7-2 and TRBJ2-3; TRBD2 is a possible D gene (5 bases). Sequencing used memory CD4+ T cells sorted from blood. Subset of the sample: CD45RA-negative fraction. The clonotype was recovered from a man aged 25 to 45 in good health. CDR3: CASSGGVVYPTQYF. In DNA, the CDR3 is TGTGCCAGCAGCGGAGGAGTGGTCTACCCAACGCAGTATTTT. Full variable domain (outside the CDR3, taken from reference TRBV7-2 and TRBJ2-3): GAGVSQSPSNKVTEKGKDVELRCDPISGHTALYWYRQSLGQGLEFLIYFQGNSAPDKSGLPSDRFSAERTGGSVSTLTIQRTQQEDSAVYLCASSGGVVYPTQYFGPGTRLTVL.